This T cell receptor beta chain was captured by sequencing in a study of blood T cell repertoires in COVID-19. About the research overall: Both acute and convalescent COVID-19 samples were obtained from the United States, Italy and Spain. Sample material is recorded as cDNA or gDNA derived from T cells, B-cell-depleted T cells, or PBMCs.

Authors' data handling: How many nucleated cells were present was estimated from reference gene primer amplification. Clones were sequenced by immunoSEQ multiplex PCR, and TCRdb holds only the in-frame ones, with some missing. The D gene and trimming were derived from the DNA, and the V and J assignments and clone size from that table. Of 120,000 or so clones in the sample, approximately 74% were seen once. The length of the CDR3 is 17 residues. CDR1 and CDR2 (germline): SEHNR, FQNEAQ (reference sequence). J was trimmed by 4 bases and V by 5 bases; bases with no gene match: 16. This clone was counted ten times or more.

The chain has TRBV7-9 and TRBJ1-1, with 7 bases aligning to TRBD1. This sequence was found in a man aged 55 to 70 with acute or convalescent COVID-19. Sample: peripheral blood. This CDR3 is CASSPLTGTGSGTEAFF. Written as DNA, the CDR3 is TGTGCCAGCAGCCCCCTGACAGGGACGGGGAGCGGCACTGAAGCTTTCTTT.